This T cell receptor beta chain is from a study of CD8 T cells in ankylosing spondylitis (dated by TCRdb to about 2017). Study-level background: To find TCR variants linked to disease, the study profiled T cell receptor beta repertoires in ankylosing spondylitis patients and healthy donors. The whole study cohort included over 85 healthy donors and about two dozen ankylosing spondylitis patients. Peripheral blood was sampled, and synovial fluid was additionally collected from ankylosing spondylitis patients. The research as a whole found: A TCR beta motif of seven or eight highly homologous amino acid variants appeared characteristic of blood from ankylosing spondylitis patients. A CD8+ phenotype was shown by the disease-linked clones, which were found at relatively low frequencies in peripheral blood. According to the report, matched synovial fluid samples from ankylosing spondylitis patients were significantly enriched for the disease-linked clones. Some of the motif variants had been reported before in the synovial fluid and blood of reactive arthritis patients, a finding that suggests common disease-initiation mechanisms.

TCRdb records Illumina HiSeq 2500 as the sequencer. Quantitative 5'-RACE with molecular barcodes was used to prepare TCR beta libraries. In the original analysis: To identify disease-linked TCR variants, a new computational method was used, one built on a probabilistic model of VDJ rearrangement. Clones were called with MiXCR by TCRdb after fastp trimmed the public reads at Q25, and only in-frame beta chains were retained. Each CDR3 protein gets just one entry, which takes the most common genes and DNA from the rows behind it. It is TCRdb's table, rather than the study itself, that gives the V and J calls and clone size. Across this sample there are under 200,000 distinct CDR3 sequences, with around 10% seen only once. The ten biggest clones cover about 28% of the sample. The germline V gene encodes CDR1 SGHDT and CDR2 YYEEEE. The CDR3 holds 15 amino acids from the cysteine to the phenylalanine. Kept here is only the CDR3 DNA, which spans 45 bases and is read in frame from base 1. Trimming removed 3 bases from V and 4 bases from J, leaving 14 bases between the germline ends.

This clonotype was found many times. The antigen it recognizes is unknown. Base qualities are missing; no much larger clone stands one base away. Recombination joined TRBV5-6 with TRBJ2-1; the D segment may tentatively be TRBD1 or TRBD2, each giving 6 matched bases. Source material: blood, either unsorted or a sorted T cell fraction (not recorded which). The clonotype comes from a male donor with ankylosing spondylitis or in good health (not recorded which). The nucleotide sequence is TGTGCCAGCAGCTGGAGGGGGAACAGTTACAATGAGCAGTTCTTC. Translated, it reads CASSWRGNSYNEQFF. Outside the CDR3, residues come from the reference TRBV5-6 and TRBJ2-1 proteins, so the full variable domain is: DAGVTQSPTHLIKTRGQQVTLRCSPKSGHDTVSWYQQALGQGPQFIFQYYEEEERQRGNFPDRFSGHQFPNYSSELNVNALLLGDSALYLCASSWRGNSYNEQFFGPGTRLTVL.